This section outlines one TCR beta chain sequence together with its context. This specimen comes from a study of blood T cell repertoires in COVID-19. On the study more broadly: Italy, Spain and the United States were the sources of the convalescent and acute COVID-19 samples. The cDNA or gDNA used as material had been derived from T cells, B-cell-depleted T cells, or PBMCs.

The CDR3 consists of 17 residues. CDR1 and CDR2 from the germline V gene are LGHDT and YNNKEL (reference sequence). With V trimmed by 4 bases and J by 9 bases, 12 bases remained unmatched. Methods used by the authors: Amplification of reference gene primers provided the estimated nucleated cell counts. Produced via immunoSEQ multiplex PCR; TCRdb's table is partial and in-frame only. V and J calls and clone size are those listed in that table; D and trimming were worked out from the DNA. The repertoire consists of 300,000 to 350,000 clones, with roughly 87% occurring once and the leading ten covering approximately 9.9%.

The TCR sequence derives from a young man with COVID-19, enrolled during active disease. What was sequenced was peripheral blood. V gene TRBV3-1 (or the pseudogene TRBV3-2) combines with J gene TRBJ2-1, with TRBD2 matching 13 bases. Here the CDR3 DNA reads TGTGCCAGCAGCCTCCTAAAGGGACTAGCGGGATTAGGTGAGCAGTTCTTC. Its protein product is CASSLLKGLAGLGEQFF.